A single sample is the source of the 20 T cell receptor beta chains below, sequenced in a study of a mutant IDH1 vaccine in newly diagnosed glioma. As to time point: week 23, last vaccination. The investigators gave 300 ug of mutant IDH1 20-mer peptide in each vaccine dose, together with topical imiquimod. Their antigens are not known. Using immunoSEQ multiplex PCR, the repertoire was profiled, and TCRdb retains in-frame clones only, with some absent. The sample has approximately 30,000 clones, roughly 80% seen once. Here the sequenced sample was PBMCs, taken from a glioma patient whose treatment included an IDH1 peptide vaccine. The receptors derive from a woman in her 30s with glioma.

The J gene is TRBJ1-1, the V gene TRBV20-1, with 7 bases lining up with TRBD1. The CDR3 sequence is 11 residues long. Unmatched junction bases numbered 7, after V lost 5 bases and J lost 10 bases. CDR1 and CDR2 (germline): DFQATT, SNEGSKA (reference sequence). CDR3 in DNA: TGCAGTGCTCCGACAGGGCGGGGAGCTTTCTTT. Amino acid sequence: CSAPTGRGAFF.

This chain links TRBV4-1 with TRBJ1-1, with 7 bases identical to TRBD1. Germline loops: CDR1 MGHRA, CDR2 YSYEKL. V shed 1 base and J 4 bases; nucleotides not matched to a gene: 6. CDR3 length: 15 residues. In DNA form, the CDR3 reads TGCGCCAGCAGCCAAGCCCGGCCAGGGGGCACTGAAGCTTTCTTT. As protein: CASSQARPGGTEAFF.

The V call is TRBV19, the J call TRBJ1-2, with D possibly TRBD1 on 6 matching bases. The CDR3 sequence is 13 residues long. Germline assignment: CDR1 LNHDA and CDR2 SQIVND (reference sequence). V was cut by 3 bases and J by 8 bases, with 13 bases left in between. The CDR3 reads CASSMRGRGGYTF. In DNA form, the CDR3 reads TGTGCCAGTAGTATGCGGGGGCGAGGGGGCTACACCTTC. The entire variable domain, with the rest obtained from reference TRBV19 and TRBJ1-2, is as follows: DGGITQSPKYLFRKEGQNVTLSCEQNLNHDAMYWYRQDPGQGLRLIYYSQIVNDFQKGDIAEGYSVSREKKESFPLTVTSAQKNPTAFYLCASSMRGRGGYTFGSGTRLTVV.

This chain uses TRBV5-1 with TRBJ1-4; 7 bases agree with TRBD1. Trimming took 4 bases from V and 0 from J; bases not matched to a gene: 6. Germline V gene lookup returns CDR1 SGHRS and CDR2 YFSETQ. The CDR3 is 16 amino acids. Here the CDR3 DNA reads TGCGCCAGCAGCCCAGGGACAGCCACAACTAATGAAAAACTGTTTTTT. Its translation is CASSPGTATTNEKLFF. The entire variable domain, with the rest obtained from reference TRBV5-1 and TRBJ1-4, is as follows: KAGVTQTPRYLIKTRGQQVTLSCSPISGHRSVSWYQQTPGQGLQFLFEYFSETQRNKGNFPGRFSGRQFSNSRSEMNVSTLELGDSALYLCASSPGTATTNEKLFFGSGTQLSVL.

The V and J genes are TRBV7-2 and TRBJ1-2; D possibly corresponds to TRBD1 (5 bases). CDR1 is SGHTA, CDR2 FQGNSA, per germline. Trimming took off 3 bases at V and 4 bases at J, with 12 bases between the two ends. The CDR3 is made up of 14 amino acids. The CDR3 sequence: CASSLAGSGYGYTF. In DNA form, the CDR3 reads TGTGCCAGCAGCTTGGCAGGGAGTGGCTATGGCTACACCTTC.

This chain links TRBV19 with TRBJ2-7; D may match TRBD1 or TRBD2 (5 bases each). The CDR3 covers 13 residues. The V gene's germline CDR1 is LNHDA and CDR2 SQIVND (reference sequence). Trimming took 6 bases from V and 8 from J, leaving 17 bases between them. The DNA for the CDR3 is TGTGCCAGTAGGAGGGGCCAGAATGGAAAGCAGTACTTC. Residues: CASRRGQNGKQYF.

This chain joins TRBV19 and TRBJ2-2, with TRBD1 matching over 9 bases. Germline V CDR1 and CDR2: LNHDA, SQIVND (reference sequence). The CDR3 is 15 amino acids. The trim removed 6 bases at V and 4 bases at J, leaving 6 bases unmatched. CDR3 sequence (DNA): TGTGCCAGTAGCCGAACAGGGGGCACCACCGGGGAGCTGTTTTTT. This sequence encodes CASSRTGGTTGELFF.

In its sample, this clone was seen a few times. The rearrangement uses TRBV6-5 and TRBJ2-1; 7 bases fit TRBD1. This CDR3 has 15 residues. After removal of 6 bases from V and 0 bases from J, the junction contained 5 bases not matched to a gene. The germline V gene encodes CDR1 MNHEY and CDR2 SVGAGI. The CDR3 coding sequence is TGTGCCAGCAGGGTAGGGGGCAGCTCCTACAATGAGCAGTTCTTC. Translating gives CASRVGGSSYNEQFF.

The rearrangement uses TRBV19 and TRBJ2-4; TRBD2 matches at 10 bases. The J segment lost 7 bases and the V segment lost 6 bases, leaving 6 bases of the junction unmatched. Germline-derived CDR1 and CDR2 are LNHDA and SQIVND (reference sequence). This CDR3 spans 14 amino acids. The CDR3 DNA follows: TGTGCCAGTAGGAGCGGGGGGGCCTGGAACATTCAGTACTTC. This codes for CASRSGGAWNIQYF.

Only a few counts were recorded for this clone. The DNA of the CDR3 is TGTGCCGCTTCCTGGGGTAGCCAGCCCCAGCATTTT. Protein sequence: CAASWGSQPQHF. The chain has TRBV30 and TRBJ1-5; D is uncertain. There are 12 residues in the CDR3. V lost 8 bases and J lost 7, with 15 bases in between. Per the germline V gene, CDR1 is GTSNPN and CDR2 is SVGIG (reference sequence).

This chain links TRBV2 with TRBJ2-7; 10 bases fit TRBD1. The V segment lost 7 bases and the J segment 0 bases; nucleotides outside the gene matches: 18. The CDR3 sequence is 19 residues long. Germline assignment: CDR1 SNHLY and CDR2 FYNNEI. The CDR3 loop reads CASKDPGQGRIWDSYEQYF. Here the CDR3 DNA reads TGTGCCAGCAAAGATCCGGGACAGGGGAGGATCTGGGACTCCTACGAGCAGTACTTC.

J is TRBJ2-1 and V is TRBV7-2; no definite D call. Germline V gene lookup returns CDR1 SGHTA and CDR2 FQGNSA. The germline V and J ends were trimmed by 4 bases and 5 bases, with 3 bases remaining between them. This CDR3 spans 11 amino acids. DNA for the CDR3: TGTGCCAGCAGCTACCACAATGAGCAGTTCTTC. Its protein product is CASSYHNEQFF.

As DNA, the CDR3 is TGTGCCAGCAGATGGACCGTGAACACCGGGGAGCTGTTTTTT. Protein: CASRWTVNTGELFF. The chain has TRBV28 and TRBJ2-2; D not certain. The V gene's germline CDR1 is MDHEN and CDR2 SYDVKM. CDR3 length: 14 residues. The V gene lost 6 bases and the J gene lost 1 base, with 9 bases spanning the gap.

The chain combines TRBV2 with TRBJ1-5; D gene ambiguous. V was clipped by 3 bases and J by 5 bases, with 20 bases between them. The length of the CDR3 is 17 residues. Per the germline V gene, CDR1 is SNHLY and CDR2 is FYNNEI. The CDR3 sequence is CASSDGLSGSVDQPQHF. The CDR3 DNA is TGTGCCAGCAGTGATGGGCTGAGCGGTTCGGTAGATCAGCCCCAGCATTTT.

The V call is TRBV4-1, the J call TRBJ2-5; TRBD1 matches 8 bases. V trimming: 0 bases; J trimming: 5 bases; junction bases outside the gene matches: 11. CDR1 and CDR2 (germline): MGHRA, YSYEKL. The CDR3 is 17 residues long. The CDR3 DNA reads as TGCGCCAGCAGCCAAGACGGGCAGGGGGCTCCTTGGGAGACCCAGTACTTC. Amino acids: CASSQDGQGAPWETQYF.

The chain has TRBV12-5 and TRBJ1-1; D ambiguous. Germline V gene data show CDR1 as LGHNT and CDR2 as FRNRAP. This CDR3 region has 12 residues. Trimming shortened V by 0 bases and J by 6 bases, and 5 bases separated the two germline ends. The CDR3 nucleotides are TGTGCTAGTGGTTTGGTAAGCTCTGAAGCTTTCTTT. Translated: CASGLVSSEAFF. The whole variable domain, filled in from reference TRBV12-5 and TRBJ1-1, reads DARVTQTPRHKVTEMGQEVTMRCQPILGHNTVFWYRQTMMQGLELLAYFRNRAPLDDSGMPKDRFSAEMPDATLATLKIQPSEPRDSAVYFCASGLVSSEAFFGQGTRLTVV.

In nucleotides, the CDR3 is TGTGCCAGCAGCCTGGGACAGACGTACCAAGAGACCCAGTACTTC. It translates to CASSLGQTYQETQYF. The chain carries TRBV11-2 and TRBJ2-5; 7 nucleotides match TRBD1. This CDR3 is 15 amino acids long. Germline lookup yields CDR1 SGHAT and CDR2 FQNNGV. V lost 5 bases, J lost 0 bases, and 6 bases stayed unmatched.

J is TRBJ2-1 and V is TRBV2, with 7 bases fitting TRBD2. V shed 6 bases, J shed 2 bases, and the junction held 4 bases outside the gene matches. Germline V gene data show CDR1 as SNHLY and CDR2 as FYNNEI. The CDR3 totals 14 residues. CDR3 coding DNA: TGTGCCAGCAGCCGGGACTACGCCTACAATGAGCAGTTCTTC. Protein product: CASSRDYAYNEQFF.

This chain links TRBV6-5 with TRBJ1-1; tentatively, D is TRBD1 (5 bases). This CDR3 spans 12 amino acids. From germline, CDR1 is MNHEY and CDR2 SVGAGI. V lost 5 bases and J 4 bases, leaving 8 bases between the germline ends. In nucleotides, the CDR3 is TGTGCCAGCAGTGGGGGGTTCACTGAAGCTTTCTTT. Its translation: CASSGGFTEAFF.

The chain's CDR3 is CASSPYRDRGLNTEAFF. In DNA form, the CDR3 reads TGTGCCAGCTCACCCTACCGGGACAGGGGGCTGAACACTGAAGCTTTCTTT. V and J are TRBV18 and TRBJ1-1, with TRBD1 identical over 12 bases. Trimming cost V 3 bases and J 0 bases; bases outside gene matches: 5. Looked up from germline, CDR1 is KGHSH and CDR2 is LQKENI. This CDR3 contains 17 residues.